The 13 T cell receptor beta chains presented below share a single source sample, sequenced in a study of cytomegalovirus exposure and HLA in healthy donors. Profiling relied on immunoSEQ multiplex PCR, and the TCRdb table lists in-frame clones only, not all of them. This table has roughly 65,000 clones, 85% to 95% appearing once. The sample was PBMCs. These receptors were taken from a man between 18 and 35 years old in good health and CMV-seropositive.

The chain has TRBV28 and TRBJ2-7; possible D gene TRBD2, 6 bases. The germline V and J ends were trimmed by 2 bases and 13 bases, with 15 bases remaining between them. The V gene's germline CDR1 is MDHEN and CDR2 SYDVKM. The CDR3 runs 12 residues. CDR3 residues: CASSLPGDQRYF. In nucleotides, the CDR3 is TGTGCCAGCAGTTTACCGGGAGACCAACGATACTTC.

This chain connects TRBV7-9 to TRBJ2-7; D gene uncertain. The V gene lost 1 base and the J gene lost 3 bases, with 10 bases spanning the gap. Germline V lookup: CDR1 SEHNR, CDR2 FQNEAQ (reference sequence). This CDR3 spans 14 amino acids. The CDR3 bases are TGTGCCAGCAGCTTAGATTTGCAGAACTACGAGCAGTACTTC. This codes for CASSLDLQNYEQYF. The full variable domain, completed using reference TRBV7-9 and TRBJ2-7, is DTGVSQNPRHKITKRGQNVTFRCDPISEHNRLYWYRQTLGQGPEFLTYFQNEAQLEKSRLLSDRFSAERPKGSFSTLEIQRTEQGDSAMYLCASSLDLQNYEQYFGPGTRLTVT.

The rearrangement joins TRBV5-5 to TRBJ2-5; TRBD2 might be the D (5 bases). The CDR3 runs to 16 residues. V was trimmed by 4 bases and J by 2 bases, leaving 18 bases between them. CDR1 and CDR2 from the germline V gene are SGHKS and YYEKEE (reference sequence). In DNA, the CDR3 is TGTGCCAGCAGCCTTGGCGGGTTTGGGCAGCAAGAGACCCAGTACTTC. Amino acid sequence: CASSLGGFGQQETQYF.

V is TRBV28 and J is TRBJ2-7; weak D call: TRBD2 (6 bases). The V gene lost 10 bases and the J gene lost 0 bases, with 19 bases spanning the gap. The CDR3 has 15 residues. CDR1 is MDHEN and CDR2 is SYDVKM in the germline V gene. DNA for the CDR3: TGTGCCACCTTAAGGCACTGGGACTCCTCCTACGAGCAGTACTTC. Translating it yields CATLRHWDSSYEQYF.

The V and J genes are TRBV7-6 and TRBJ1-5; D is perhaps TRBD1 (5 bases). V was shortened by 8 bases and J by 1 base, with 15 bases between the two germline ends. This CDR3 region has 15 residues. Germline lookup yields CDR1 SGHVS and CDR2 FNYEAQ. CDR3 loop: CASASSGGSNQPQHF. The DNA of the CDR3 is TGTGCCAGCGCCTCAAGCGGGGGAAGCAATCAGCCCCAGCATTTT.

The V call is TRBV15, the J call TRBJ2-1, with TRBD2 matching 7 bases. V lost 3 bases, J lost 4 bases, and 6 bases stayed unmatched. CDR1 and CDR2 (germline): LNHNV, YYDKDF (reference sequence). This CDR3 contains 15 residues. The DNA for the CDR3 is TGTGCCACCAGCAGGTGGGGGGGAGAGTACAATGAGCAGTTCTTC. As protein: CATSRWGGEYNEQFF.

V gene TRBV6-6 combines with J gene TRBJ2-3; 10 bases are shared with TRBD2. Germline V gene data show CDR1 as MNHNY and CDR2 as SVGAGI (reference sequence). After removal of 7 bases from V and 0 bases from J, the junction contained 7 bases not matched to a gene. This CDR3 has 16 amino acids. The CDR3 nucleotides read TGTGCCAGCACACTAGCGGGGCTAACTAGCACAGATACGCAGTATTTT. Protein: CASTLAGLTSTDTQYF.

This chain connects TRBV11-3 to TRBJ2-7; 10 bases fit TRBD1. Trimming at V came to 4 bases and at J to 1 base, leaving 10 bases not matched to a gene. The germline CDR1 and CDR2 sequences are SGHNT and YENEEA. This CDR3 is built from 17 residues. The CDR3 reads CASSSRAPGQGSYEQYF. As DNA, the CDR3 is TGTGCCAGCAGCTCCAGAGCGCCGGGACAGGGGTCCTACGAGCAGTACTTC.

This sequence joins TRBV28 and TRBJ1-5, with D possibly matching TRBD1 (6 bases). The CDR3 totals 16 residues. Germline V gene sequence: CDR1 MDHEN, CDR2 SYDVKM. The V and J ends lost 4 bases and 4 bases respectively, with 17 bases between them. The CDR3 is CASSSPRTAFNQPQHF. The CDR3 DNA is TGTGCCAGCAGTTCTCCCCGGACAGCCTTTAATCAGCCCCAGCATTTT.

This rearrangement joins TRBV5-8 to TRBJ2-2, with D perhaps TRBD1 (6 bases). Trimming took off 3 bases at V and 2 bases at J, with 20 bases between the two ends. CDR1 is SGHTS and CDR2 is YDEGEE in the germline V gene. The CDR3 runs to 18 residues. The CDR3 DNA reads TGTGCCAGCAGCTGGGCGCACCGGACAGACCCCAACACCGGGGAGCTGTTTTTT. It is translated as CASSWAHRTDPNTGELFF.

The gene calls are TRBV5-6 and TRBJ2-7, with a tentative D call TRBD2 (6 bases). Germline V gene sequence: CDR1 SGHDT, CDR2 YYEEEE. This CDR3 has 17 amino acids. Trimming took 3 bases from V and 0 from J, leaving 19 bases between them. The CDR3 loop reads CASSYPKLAPSSYEQYF. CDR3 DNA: TGTGCCAGCAGCTACCCCAAGCTAGCGCCGAGCTCCTACGAGCAGTACTTC.

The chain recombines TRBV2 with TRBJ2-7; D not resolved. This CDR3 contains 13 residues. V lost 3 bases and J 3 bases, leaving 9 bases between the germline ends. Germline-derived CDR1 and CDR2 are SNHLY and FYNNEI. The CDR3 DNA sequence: TGTGCCAGCAGTGACGGCCTAGGCTACGAGCAGTACTTC. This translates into CASSDGLGYEQYF.

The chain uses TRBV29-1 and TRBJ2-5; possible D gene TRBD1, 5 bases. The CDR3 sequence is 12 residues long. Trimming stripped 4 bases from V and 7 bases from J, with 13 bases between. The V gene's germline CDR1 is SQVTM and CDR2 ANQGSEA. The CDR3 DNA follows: TGCAGCGTTGTCGACGGAAGGGGGACCCAGTACTTC. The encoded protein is CSVVDGRGTQYF.